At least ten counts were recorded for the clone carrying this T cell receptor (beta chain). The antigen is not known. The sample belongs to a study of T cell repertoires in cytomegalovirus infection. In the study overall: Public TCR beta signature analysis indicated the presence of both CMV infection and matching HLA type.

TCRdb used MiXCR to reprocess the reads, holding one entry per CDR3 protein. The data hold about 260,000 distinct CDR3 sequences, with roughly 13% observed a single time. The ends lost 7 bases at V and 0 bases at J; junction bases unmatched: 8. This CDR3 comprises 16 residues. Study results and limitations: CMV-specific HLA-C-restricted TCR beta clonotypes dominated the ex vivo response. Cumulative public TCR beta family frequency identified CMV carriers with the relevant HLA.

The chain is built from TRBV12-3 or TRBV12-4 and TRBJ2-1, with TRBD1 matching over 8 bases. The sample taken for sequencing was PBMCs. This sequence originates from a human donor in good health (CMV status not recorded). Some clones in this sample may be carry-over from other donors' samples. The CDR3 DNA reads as TGTGCCAGCACCGGGACAGGAGGCGGCTCCTACAATGAGCAGTTCTTC. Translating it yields CASTGTGGGSYNEQFF.